The clone carrying this T cell receptor (beta chain) was seen a few times. What it binds is not known. This sample was taken from a study of CD8 T cells in ankylosing spondylitis. General study points: Within peripheral blood, clones linked to disease were CD8+ and relatively rare. There was a TCR beta motif, made of several highly homologous variants, that appeared characteristic of ankylosing spondylitis blood. There was reportedly significant enrichment of clones that were disease-linked in matched ankylosing spondylitis synovial fluid.

Between the trimmed V and J ends, which lost 7 bases and 1 base, there was a span of 26 bases. Per the germline V gene, CDR1 is SQVTM and CDR2 is ANQGSEA. The CDR3 has 17 residues. In making TCR beta libraries, quantitative 5'-RACE with molecular barcodes was used. Using its own MiXCR run on the 5' RACE reads, TCRdb lists one record per CDR3 protein. The sample consists of 250,000 or so distinct CDR3 sequences, roughly a quarter of them appearing once. This TCR derives from a male donor with ankylosing spondylitis or in good health (not recorded which). Sample: blood, either unsorted or a sorted T cell fraction (not recorded which). J is TRBJ2-7 and V is TRBV29-1; possibly TRBD2 for D (7 bases). The DNA of the CDR3 is TGCAGCGCCGGGGGTCGGAGGGGGGGCCTCAGATCCTACGAGCAGTACTTC. Amino acid sequence: CSAGGRRGGLRSYEQYF.